A single sample is the source of the 18 T cell receptor beta chains below, sequenced in a study of CD8+ T cells in alopecia areata. cDNA serving as the sequencing template came from extracted, reverse transcribed RNA. Repertoires were generated with immunoSEQ multiplex PCR, while TCRdb's copy carries only in-frame clones and drops some. This table has over 2,500 clones, around two thirds appearing once. Sequences were obtained from skin. The receptors originated from a human donor in good health.

The V and J genes are TRBV6-1 and TRBJ1-3; D is undetermined. The CDR3 covers 15 residues. V lost 6 bases and J 0 bases, leaving 12 bases between the germline ends. The germline V gene has CDR1 MNHNS and CDR2 SASEGT. The CDR3 nucleotides read TGTGCCAGCAGACATGAGGGCCTCTCTGGAAACACCATATATTTT. It specifies CASRHEGLSGNTIYF.

This clone was counted between two and nine times. This rearrangement joins TRBV7-9 to TRBJ2-2; perhaps TRBD2 as D (6 bases). CDR1 SEHNR and CDR2 FQNEAQ come from the germline V gene (reference sequence). The CDR3 extends over 18 amino acids. V dropped 5 bases and J dropped 1 base, with 20 bases sitting between them. CDR3 in DNA: TGTGCCAGCAGCCGGAAACTGAATGGGACTTTGAACACCGGGGAGCTGTTTTTT. Translating gives CASSRKLNGTLNTGELFF.

The gene calls are TRBV7-2 and TRBJ2-7; D gene uncertain. V was trimmed by 4 bases and J by 2 bases, leaving 9 bases between them. Germline CDR1 is SGHTA and CDR2 is FQGNSA. The CDR3 has 13 amino acids. CDR3 nucleotides: TGTGCCAGCAGCTCGTACTACGCCTACGAGCAGTACTTC. Translation gives CASSSYYAYEQYF.

This chain uses TRBV18 with TRBJ2-1, with D perhaps matching TRBD2 (5 bases). This CDR3 contains 17 residues. Trimming took 3 bases from V and 0 from J, leaving 15 bases between them. The germline V gene encodes CDR1 KGHSH and CDR2 LQKENI. CDR3 in DNA: TGTGCCAGCTCACCCATCCGATTAGGGAGCTCCTACAATGAGCAGTTCTTC. It is translated as CASSPIRLGSSYNEQFF.

The rearrangement joins TRBV5-1 to TRBJ2-2; D is unclear. Germline V gives CDR1 SGHRS, CDR2 YFSETQ. The CDR3 extends over 13 amino acids. V dropped 2 bases and J dropped 7 bases, with 9 bases sitting between them. CDR3 residues: CASSLIEDGELFF. CDR3 bases: TGCGCCAGCAGCTTAATTGAAGACGGGGAGCTGTTTTTT.

The rearrangement uses TRBV21-1 and TRBJ2-1; TRBD2 is the table's D call and was not checked against the DNA. TRBV21-1 is a pseudogene segment. The CDR3 contains 19 residues. The CDR3 bases are TGTGCCAGCAGCAAAGTGGGGTGGGGGAGGGGGAAGGCCTACAATGAGCAGTTCTTC. Amino acid sequence: CASSKVGWGRGKAYNEQFF.

This clone was observed a handful of times. V and J are TRBV6-5 and TRBJ2-7; 10 bases are shared with TRBD1. This CDR3 spans 15 amino acids. Trimming cost V 5 bases and J 2 bases; bases outside gene matches: 6. Germline values: CDR1 MNHEY, CDR2 SVGAGI. CDR3 sequence (DNA): TGTGCCAGCAGTGGGGGACAGGGGCTCACCTACGAGCAGTACTTC. Its protein product is CASSGGQGLTYEQYF.

The chain joins TRBV27 to TRBJ2-2; no clear D gene. This CDR3 contains 13 residues. Germline-derived CDR1 and CDR2 are MNHEY and SMNVEV (reference sequence). Trimming cost V 9 bases and J 1 base, with 9 bases left between them. In DNA form, the CDR3 reads TGTGCCAGTCAACCAGGGAACACCGGGGAGCTGTTTTTT. Protein: CASQPGNTGELFF.

Here the CDR3 DNA reads TGTGCCAGCAGCGTCGGCGTGGCCCAGGGGACCGGGGAGCTGTTTTTT. Translation gives CASSVGVAQGTGELFF. The chain links TRBV9 to TRBJ2-2, with D perhaps matching TRBD1 (6 bases). The V gene lost 2 bases and the J gene lost 5 bases, with 16 bases spanning the gap. CDR1 is SGDLS and CDR2 is YYNGEE in the germline V gene. The CDR3 is 16 amino acids.

The chain employs TRBV2 and TRBJ2-7; 8 nucleotides align to TRBD1. The CDR3 has 12 residues. V was clipped by 11 bases and J by 4 bases; unmatched bases: 7. The germline gives CDR1 SNHLY, CDR2 FYNNEI. The CDR3 spells CAVWTGRYEQYF. The DNA for the CDR3 is TGTGCCGTGTGGACAGGGAGGTACGAGCAGTACTTC.

This clone has only a few counts. The chain links TRBV7-9 to TRBJ1-3; D gene uncertain. The CDR3 sequence is 13 residues long. Trimming stripped 9 bases from V and 0 bases from J, with 9 bases between. The germline gives CDR1 SEHNR, CDR2 FQNEAQ (reference sequence). The CDR3, as DNA: TGTGCCAGGGACCGTATCTCTGGAAACACCATATATTTT. Protein product: CARDRISGNTIYF. The variable domain in full, with the rest retrieved from reference TRBV7-9 and TRBJ1-3, is DTGVSQNPRHKITKRGQNVTFRCDPISEHNRLYWYRQTLGQGPEFLTYFQNEAQLEKSRLLSDRFSAERPKGSFSTLEIQRTEQGDSAMYLCARDRISGNTIYFGEGSWLTVV.

J is TRBJ1-2 and V is TRBV6-1; D not certain. This CDR3 is 13 amino acids long. CDR1 is MNHNS and CDR2 is SASEGT in the germline V gene. V lost 1 base to trimming and J lost 1 base, with 4 bases between them. Here the CDR3 DNA reads TGTGCCAGCAGTGAAGAAAATAACTATGGCTACACCTTC. This translates into CASSEENNYGYTF.

With regard to this clone: The junction does not match germline at one end; this may be a read error. The V call is TRBV2, the J call TRBJ2-5; 10 bases agree with TRBD2. There are 14 residues in the CDR3. The germline gives CDR1 SNHLY, CDR2 FYNNEI. CDR3: CASRERGGVETQHF. In DNA form, the CDR3 reads TGTGCCAGCAGAGAGCGGGGGGGCGTAGAGACCCAGCACTTC.

The rearrangement joins TRBV18 to TRBJ2-7; the match to TRBD2 covers 15 bases. Looked up from germline, CDR1 is KGHSH and CDR2 is LQKENI. After removal of 3 bases from V and 5 bases from J, the junction contained 5 bases not matched to a gene. The CDR3 spans 16 residues. The CDR3 sequence is CASSPDGLAGGHEQYF. The DNA for the CDR3 is TGTGCCAGCTCACCGGATGGACTAGCGGGGGGGCACGAGCAGTACTTC.

The chain links TRBV2 to TRBJ1-1; D remains ambiguous. The CDR3 consists of 14 residues. Trimming left V 4 bases short and J 3 bases short, with 12 bases between. Germline V gene lookup returns CDR1 SNHLY and CDR2 FYNNEI. The CDR3 DNA reads TGTGCCAGCAGTGTGTCAGGTGGGGACACTGAAGCTTTCTTT. Its protein is CASSVSGGDTEAFF.

V is TRBV5-1 and J is TRBJ1-6; TRBD1 agrees at 8 bases. The germline gives CDR1 SGHRS, CDR2 YFSETQ. This CDR3 has 13 residues. V lost 4 bases, J lost 8 bases, and 2 bases stayed unmatched. CDR3 sequence (DNA): TGCGCCAGCAGCCCGGACAGGGATTCACCCCTCCACTTT. Its translation is CASSPDRDSPLHF.

This clone has more than one count but fewer than ten. The J gene is TRBJ1-1, the V gene TRBV4-1, with unresolved D. The germline CDR1 and CDR2 sequences are MGHRA and YSYEKL. This CDR3 is 13 amino acids long. The V end lost 1 base, the J end lost 0 bases, and 3 bases lay between the germline ends. The CDR3 bases are TGCGCCAGCAGCCAAGGAGTGAACACTGAAGCTTTCTTT. This encodes CASSQGVNTEAFF.

This clone was observed a few times. The chain couples TRBV7-3 to TRBJ2-2, with D tentatively TRBD2 (5 bases). Germline V gives CDR1 SGHTA, CDR2 FQGTGA. The CDR3 length is 14 residues. Trimming took off 3 bases at V and 4 bases at J, with 9 bases between the two ends. For the CDR3, the DNA is TGTGCCAGCAGCTTCCCGGGGAGCACCGGGGAGCTGTTTTTT. Protein product: CASSFPGSTGELFF.